This T cell receptor beta chain was identified in a study of chemoradiotherapy in HPV16-positive cancers. Only in-frame clones appear in the TCRdb table, and some are missing; sequencing was by immunoSEQ multiplex PCR. The data show some 29,000 clones, with roughly 93% seen just once and about 20% held by the top ten. The CDR3 has 15 amino acids. Germline CDR1 reads MNHEY; CDR2 reads SVGAGI. V was trimmed by 6 bases and J by 0 bases, leaving 9 bases between them. This specimen consisted of blood, obtained from a patient who underwent chemoradiotherapy. The chain employs TRBV6-5 and TRBJ2-6; a weak D match, TRBD1 (5 bases). The receptor was isolated from a human donor with HPV-associated anogenital cancer. CDR3 loop: CASRSQGSGANVLTF. As DNA, the CDR3 is TGTGCCAGCAGATCTCAGGGCTCTGGGGCCAACGTCCTGACTTTC.